A selection of T cell receptor beta chains follows, all from one sample in a study of T cells in tuberculosis. Measured with immunoSEQ multiplex PCR; TCRdb has only the in-frame clones, and not every one. The repertoire holds tens of thousands of clones, roughly 93% seen once, with under 2.5% in the top ten. Sequencing was done on a sample of CD1b-GMM tetramer-negative cells sorted from PBMCs. The receptors were gathered from an adult woman with latent tuberculosis. The CDR3 runs from the conserved cysteine through the conserved F or W. Each record gives: V gene, J gene, clone size, D gene, CDR3 DNA, CDR3 protein. A D gene is named only where the DNA matches it firmly. Size is stated for part of the rows, as once, few or many counts, or as a class when the clone is expanded.

TRBV18	TRBJ2-7	NA	TRBD2	TGTGCCAGCTTCCTTGCGGGGGAACACGAGCAGTACTTC	CASFLAGEHEQYF
TRBV7-9	TRBJ2-1	NA	TRBD2	TGTGCCAGCAGGCTTAGCGGGGCATACAATGAGCAGTTCTTC	CASRLSGAYNEQFF
TRBV27	TRBJ2-3	once	NA	TGTGCCAGCAGTTTAGAGTGGCGGCGCACAGATACGCAGTATTTT	CASSLEWRRTDTQYF
TRBV7-2	TRBJ2-3	NA	NA	TGTGCCAGCAGCTTACCCGCAACTAGCACAGATACGCAGTATTTT	CASSLPATSTDTQYF
TRBV7-9	TRBJ2-5	NA	TRBD1	TGTGCCAGCAGCCCGAGACAGGGGTTGGGAGAGACCCAGTACTTC	CASSPRQGLGETQYF
TRBV5-1	TRBJ2-7	NA	TRBD1	TGCGCCAGCAGCTGGGGACAGACAAGCTCCTACGAGCAGTACTTC	CASSWGQTSSYEQYF
TRBV2	TRBJ1-1	NA	NA	TGTGCCAGCAGGGAGGGGAGGAACACTGAAGCTTTCTTT	CASREGRNTEAFF
TRBV19	TRBJ2-5	NA	NA	TGTGCCAGTAGTATCGGACAGCAAGAGACCCAGTACTTC	CASSIGQQETQYF
TRBV10-3	TRBJ1-2	NA	TRBD1	TGTGCCATCACCAACGACAGGGTAGTCGGCTACACCTTC	CAITNDRVVGYTF
TRBV27	TRBJ1-1	NA	NA	TGTGCCAGCAGCCCCACACAACGGAACACTGAAGCTTTCTTT	CASSPTQRNTEAFF
TRBV5-1	TRBJ2-1	NA	TRBD2	TGCGCCAGCAGCTTGGTTATGACTAGCGGGGGCTACAATGAGCAGTTCTTC	CASSLVMTSGGYNEQFF
TRBV11-2	TRBJ2-3	NA	TRBD2	TGTGCCAGCAGCTCCCTAGCGGGGGAACCAGATACGCAGTATTTT	CASSSLAGEPDTQYF
TRBV19	TRBJ2-7	NA	TRBD1	TGTGCCAGTAGCAACCGGGACAGTTCCTACGAGCAGTACTTC	CASSNRDSSYEQYF
TRBV7-6	TRBJ2-1	once	NA	TGTGCCAGCAGCCCCTTCTCCCCCCCAGACAATGAGCAGTTCTTC	CASSPFSPPDNEQFF
TRBV4-1	TRBJ2-7	NA	TRBD1	TGCGCCAGCAGCCTGGGACAGGGCTACGAGCAGTACTTC	CASSLGQGYEQYF
TRBV4-3	TRBJ2-2	NA	TRBD2	TGCGCCAGCAGCCAAGATCTAGCGGGGGGGTTTTTCGCGAACACCGGGGAGCTGTTTTTT	CASSQDLAGGFFANTGELFF
TRBV28	TRBJ1-2	NA	NA	TGTGCCAGCAGACAGGGTTCATATAACTATGGCTACACCTTC	CASRQGSYNYGYTF
TRBV19	TRBJ2-7	NA	TRBD2	TGTGCCAGTAGAACTGGGACTAGCGGAACCTACGAGCAGTACTTC	CASRTGTSGTYEQYF
TRBV5-1	TRBJ2-4	NA	TRBD2	TGCGCCAGCAGCCCTCGGACTAGCGGGGTTGAAAACATTCAGTACTTC	CASSPRTSGVENIQYF
TRBV27	TRBJ2-3	few	TRBD1	TGTGCCAGCAAGAGGACAGGGGCTCTCCGCACAGATACGCAGTATTTT	CASKRTGALRTDTQYF
TRBV10-2	TRBJ1-5	NA	NA	TGCGCCAGCAGTGAGAGGGGAGGGAATCAGCCCCAGCATTTT	CASSERGGNQPQHF
TRBV7-8	TRBJ1-5	NA	TRBD1	TGTGCCAGCAGCCTAGGAAGGGGACAGGGTTTCCAGCCCCAGCATTTT	CASSLGRGQGFQPQHF
TRBV7-9	TRBJ2-5	NA	TRBD1	TGTGCCAGCAGCACCCTATCGGGACAGGGGGAGACCCAGTACTTC	CASSTLSGQGETQYF
TRBV5-1	TRBJ1-1	NA	NA	TGCGCCAGCAGCGCCGTGGGGGGCACTGAAGCTTTCTTT	CASSAVGGTEAFF
TRBV7-2	TRBJ1-2	NA	NA	TGTGCCAGCAGCTTAGATGGCGGGACCCCCCTCTATGGCTACACCTTC	CASSLDGGTPLYGYTF
TRBV6-1	TRBJ2-3	NA	NA	TGTGCCAGCAGCGAACGAGGGAGTGTTGATACGCAGTATTTT	CASSERGSVDTQYF
TRBV7-2	TRBJ2-4	NA	NA	TGTGCCAGCAGCTTAATGGGGCAGGGGTCAAACATTCAGTACTTC	CASSLMGQGSNIQYF
TRBV10-3	TRBJ2-6	NA	NA	TGTGCCACCATGGACAGAACCTCTGGGGCCAACGTCCTGACTTTC	CATMDRTSGANVLTF
TRBV28	TRBJ1-3	NA	NA	TGTGCCAGCAGTTTACAGGGAGCGGGGGGAAACACCATATATTTT	CASSLQGAGGNTIYF
TRBV6-4	TRBJ2-1	NA	TRBD1	TGTGCCAGCGGTAAGACAGGGGGCGCTTCCTACAATGAGCAGTTCTTC	CASGKTGGASYNEQFF
TRBV6-5	TRBJ1-1	NA	TRBD1	TGTGCCAACAGATACCGACAGGGGAACACTGAAGCTTTCTTT	CANRYRQGNTEAFF
TRBV18	TRBJ2-6	once	NA	TGTGCCAGCTCACCCCGGACAGTTACTAGCTCTGGGGCCAACGTCCTGACTTTC	CASSPRTVTSSGANVLTF
TRBV19	TRBJ1-1	NA	NA	TGTGCCAGTAGTAGCAGGGAGGGTGTGACTGAAGCTTTCTTT	CASSSREGVTEAFF
TRBV28	TRBJ1-5	NA	TRBD1	TGTGCCAGCAGTACCGATCTCACAGGGGGCTTCGATCAGCCCCAGCATTTT	CASSTDLTGGFDQPQHF
TRBV10-3	TRBJ1-4	NA	NA	TGTGCCATCAGTGAGACAGGGAAAAAACTGTTTTTT	CAISETGKKLFF
TRBV21-1	TRBJ2-3	NA	NA	TGTGCCAGCAGCAAAGGGACTAGCGGGGGCCATGAGATCACAGATACGCAGTATTTT	CASSKGTSGGHEITDTQYF
TRBV27	TRBJ2-7	NA	NA	TGTGCCAGCAGTTTAGAACAGGGCGACGAGCAGTACTTC	CASSLEQGDEQYF
TRBV28	TRBJ1-1	NA	NA	TGTGCCAGCAGAAACAGGGACCTGGGTATGAACACTGAAGCTTTCTTT	CASRNRDLGMNTEAFF
TRBV10-3	TRBJ2-5	NA	NA	TGTGCCATCAGTGATAGACAGAACCAAGAGACCCAGTACTTC	CAISDRQNQETQYF
TRBV5-1	TRBJ1-4	NA	TRBD1	TGCGCCAGCAGCTCGAGGACAGGCGCGAATGAAAAACTGTTTTTT	CASSSRTGANEKLFF
TRBV4-2	TRBJ2-1	NA	TRBD2	TGTGCCAGCAGCCAAGATCCTCCTAGCGGCAATGAGCAGTTCTTC	CASSQDPPSGNEQFF
TRBV4-1	TRBJ1-1	few	NA	TGCGCCAGCAGCGGCCCGACAGTGAACACTGAAGCTTTCTTT	CASSGPTVNTEAFF
TRBV19	TRBJ2-2	NA	NA	TGTGCCAGTAGTATAGACCTATCCGGGGAGCTGTTTTTT	CASSIDLSGELFF
TRBV2	TRBJ2-3	NA	TRBD2	TGTGCCAGCATACTCGCGGCCGCGGGGGTTAGCACAGATACGCAGTATTTT	CASILAAAGVSTDTQYF
TRBV9	TRBJ1-4	NA	TRBD1	TGTGCCAGCAGCGTGCGGGACAGGGCCTACGAAAAACTGTTTTTT	CASSVRDRAYEKLFF
TRBV9	TRBJ2-2	NA	TRBD2	TGTGCCAGCAGCGTAGTTAGCGGGGGGGACACCGGGGAGCTGTTTTTT	CASSVVSGGDTGELFF